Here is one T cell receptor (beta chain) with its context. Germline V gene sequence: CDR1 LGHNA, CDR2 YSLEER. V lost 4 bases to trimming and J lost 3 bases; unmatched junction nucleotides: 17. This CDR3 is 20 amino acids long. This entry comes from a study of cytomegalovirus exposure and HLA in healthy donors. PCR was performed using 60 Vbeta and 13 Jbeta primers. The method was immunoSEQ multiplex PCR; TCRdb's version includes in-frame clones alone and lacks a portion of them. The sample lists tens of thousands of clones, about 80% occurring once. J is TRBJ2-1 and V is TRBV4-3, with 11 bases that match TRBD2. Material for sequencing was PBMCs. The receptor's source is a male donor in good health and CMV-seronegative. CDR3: CASSPRLSGGAFDFYNEQFF. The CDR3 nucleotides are TGCGCCAGCAGCCCTAGACTTAGCGGGGGGGCTTTCGACTTCTACAATGAGCAGTTCTTC.